This T cell receptor beta chain came from a study of blood T cell repertoires in COVID-19. Looking at the study overall: Both acute and convalescent COVID-19 samples were obtained from the United States, Italy and Spain. PBMCs, B-cell-depleted T cells, or T cells provided the cDNA or gDNA that made up the material.

Study processing details: From reference gene primer amplification, estimates of nucleated cell counts were derived. TCRdb's table, derived via immunoSEQ multiplex PCR, lists solely in-frame clones and lacks some. V and J calls and clone size are as listed in that table; D and trimming were resolved from the DNA. The top ten hold around 1.5% of the sample, which has tens of thousands of clones, 88% seen once. This clone was observed once. V was trimmed by 5 bases and J by 2 bases, leaving 12 bases between them. The V gene's germline CDR1 is SEHNR and CDR2 FQNEAQ (reference sequence). The CDR3 is 14 amino acids.

Sequences were obtained from peripheral blood. This receptor was taken from a human donor in a cohort sampled during active COVID-19. The V gene is TRBV7-9, the J gene TRBJ2-5, with D perhaps matching TRBD2 (6 bases). The CDR3 sequence is CASSQGGAQETQYF. The CDR3 DNA follows: TGTGCCAGCAGCCAGGGAGGAGCTCAAGAGACCCAGTACTTC.